Described below is a single TCR beta chain sequence and its context. The germline V gene has CDR1 SGDLS and CDR2 YYNGEE. This CDR3 comprises 16 residues. V lost 3 bases and J lost 4; bases outside the gene matches: 6. This entry belongs to a study of technical replicates of blood from several donors. Clones were sequenced by immunoSEQ multiplex PCR, and TCRdb holds only the in-frame ones, with some missing. There are fewer than 100,000 clones in the sample; approximately 95% occur only once, and 0.33% lies in the top ten. The J gene is TRBJ1-5, the V gene TRBV9; 11 bases are shared with TRBD1. The receptor comes from a human donor in good health. The sequencing input was T cells isolated from PBMCs. The CDR3 DNA sequence: TGTGCCAGCAGCGGGGGGACAGGGGGTTCGAATCAGCCCCAGCATTTT. Protein product: CASSGGTGGSNQPQHF. The full variable domain, in which reference TRBV9 and TRBJ1-5 provide the parts outside the CDR3, is DSGVTQTPKHLITATGQRVTLRCSPRSGDLSVYWYQQSLDQGLQFLIQYYNGEERAKGNILERFSAQQFPDLHSELNLSSLELGDSALYFCASSGGTGGSNQPQHFGDGTRLSIL.